This TCR beta chain is from a study of blood T cell repertoires in COVID-19. This CDR3 contains 14 residues. The ends lost 6 bases at V and 0 bases at J; junction bases unmatched: 5. The germline gives CDR1 LNHDA, CDR2 SQIVND (reference sequence). Original analysis: The assay estimated nucleated cells by amplifying reference gene primers. Measured with immunoSEQ multiplex PCR; TCRdb has only the in-frame clones, and not every one. The DNA was the basis for D and trimming; V, J and clone size are from that table. The table includes approximately 69,000 clones, 81% detected once. The chain is built from TRBV19 and TRBJ2-7, with TRBD1 matching over 7 bases. The clonotype comes from a woman between 65 and 79 years old with acute or convalescent COVID-19. What was sequenced was peripheral blood. The CDR3 reads CASRPGTASYEQYF. The CDR3 nucleotides are TGTGCCAGTAGGCCCGGGACAGCCTCCTACGAGCAGTACTTC.